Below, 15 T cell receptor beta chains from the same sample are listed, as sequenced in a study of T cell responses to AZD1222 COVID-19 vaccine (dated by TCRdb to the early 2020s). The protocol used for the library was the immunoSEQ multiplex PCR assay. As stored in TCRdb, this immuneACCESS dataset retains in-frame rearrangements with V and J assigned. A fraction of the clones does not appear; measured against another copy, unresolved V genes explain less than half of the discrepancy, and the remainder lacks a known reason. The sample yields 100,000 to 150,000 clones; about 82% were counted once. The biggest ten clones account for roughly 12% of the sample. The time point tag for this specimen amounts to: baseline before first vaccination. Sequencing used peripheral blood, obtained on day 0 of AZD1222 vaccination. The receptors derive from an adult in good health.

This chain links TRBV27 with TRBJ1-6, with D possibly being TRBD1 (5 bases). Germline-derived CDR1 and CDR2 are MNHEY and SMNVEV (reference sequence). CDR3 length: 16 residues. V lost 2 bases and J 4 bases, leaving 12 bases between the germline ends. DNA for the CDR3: TGTGCCAGCAGTTTACAGGGTGGAGGGTATAATTCACCCCTCCACTTT. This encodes CASSLQGGGYNSPLHF.

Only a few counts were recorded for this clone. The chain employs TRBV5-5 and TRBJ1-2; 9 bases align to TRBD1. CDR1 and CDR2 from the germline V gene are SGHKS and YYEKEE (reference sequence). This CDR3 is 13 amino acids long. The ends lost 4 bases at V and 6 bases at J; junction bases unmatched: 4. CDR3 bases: TGTGCCAGCAGCCCACAGGGGGCCGATGGCTACACCTTC. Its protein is CASSPQGADGYTF.

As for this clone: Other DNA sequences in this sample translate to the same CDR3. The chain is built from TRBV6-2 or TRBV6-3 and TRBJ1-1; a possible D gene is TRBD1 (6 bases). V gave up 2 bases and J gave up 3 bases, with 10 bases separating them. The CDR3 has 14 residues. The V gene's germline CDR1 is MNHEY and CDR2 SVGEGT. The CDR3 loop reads CASSYVGADTEAFF. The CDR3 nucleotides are TGTGCCAGCAGTTACGTGGGGGCGGACACTGAAGCTTTCTTT.

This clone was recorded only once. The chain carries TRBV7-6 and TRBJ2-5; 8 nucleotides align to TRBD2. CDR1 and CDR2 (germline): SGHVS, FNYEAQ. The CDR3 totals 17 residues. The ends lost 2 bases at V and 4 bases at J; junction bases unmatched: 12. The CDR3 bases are TGTGCCAGCAGCTTAATTGGTGAAGGGGCGGGAGGAGAGACCCAGTACTTC. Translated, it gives CASSLIGEGAGGETQYF.

The CDR3 DNA follows: TGTGCCAGTAGTATTCTGGCAGGCCTGGCGACTGAAGCTTTCTTT. It yields the protein CASSILAGLATEAFF. The chain has TRBV19 and TRBJ1-1; D unresolved. V dropped 3 bases and J dropped 5 bases, with 16 bases sitting between them. This CDR3 region has 15 residues. Germline CDR1 LNHDA, CDR2 SQIVND (reference sequence).

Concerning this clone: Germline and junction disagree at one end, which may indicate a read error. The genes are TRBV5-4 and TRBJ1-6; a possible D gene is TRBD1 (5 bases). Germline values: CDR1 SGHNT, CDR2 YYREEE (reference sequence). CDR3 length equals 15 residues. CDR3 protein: CASRLGGNSISPLHF. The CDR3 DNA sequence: TGTGCCAGCAGATTGGGGGGGAATTCTATTTCACCCCTCCACTTT.

CDR3 sequence reads: CAWSRLGQNTGELFF. The CDR3 bases are TGTGCCTGGAGCCGTTTAGGGCAGAACACCGGGGAGCTGTTTTTT. V gene TRBV30 combines with J gene TRBJ2-2; D remains ambiguous. V lost 3 bases to trimming and J lost 1 base, with 12 bases between them. The CDR3 has 15 residues. CDR1 is GTSNPN and CDR2 is SVGIG in the germline V gene (reference sequence).

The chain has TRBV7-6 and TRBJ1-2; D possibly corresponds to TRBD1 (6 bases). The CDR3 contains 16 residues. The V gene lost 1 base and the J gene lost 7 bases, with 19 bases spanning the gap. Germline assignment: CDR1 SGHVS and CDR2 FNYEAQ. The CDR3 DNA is TGTGCCAGCAGCTTAGTCATGGGCGGGGGCGGCGTTGGCTACACCTTC. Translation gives CASSLVMGGGGVGYTF.

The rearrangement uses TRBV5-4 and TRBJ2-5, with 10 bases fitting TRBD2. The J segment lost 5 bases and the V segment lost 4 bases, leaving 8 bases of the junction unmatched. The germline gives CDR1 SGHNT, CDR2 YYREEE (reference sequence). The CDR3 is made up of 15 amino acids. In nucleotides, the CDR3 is TGTGCCAGCAGCCCAGGACTAGCGGTTCCGGAGACCCAGTACTTC. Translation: CASSPGLAVPETQYF.

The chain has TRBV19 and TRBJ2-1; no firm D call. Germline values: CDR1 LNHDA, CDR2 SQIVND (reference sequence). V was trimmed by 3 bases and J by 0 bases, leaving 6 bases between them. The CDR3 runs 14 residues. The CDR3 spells CASSITPSYNEQFF. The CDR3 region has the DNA TGTGCCAGTAGTATTACCCCCTCCTACAATGAGCAGTTCTTC.

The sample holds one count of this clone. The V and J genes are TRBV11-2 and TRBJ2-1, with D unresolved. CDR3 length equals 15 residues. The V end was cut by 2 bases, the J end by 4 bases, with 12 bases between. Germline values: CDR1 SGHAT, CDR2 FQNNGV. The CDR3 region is CASSLPKGPYNEQFF. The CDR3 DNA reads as TGTGCCAGCAGCTTACCCAAAGGCCCATACAATGAGCAGTTCTTC. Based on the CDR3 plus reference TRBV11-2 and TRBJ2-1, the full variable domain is EAGVAQSPRYKIIEKRQSVAFWCNPISGHATLYWYQQILGQGPKLLIQFQNNGVVDDSQLPKDRFSAERLKGVDSTLKIQPAKLEDSAVYLCASSLPKGPYNEQFFGPGTRLTVL.

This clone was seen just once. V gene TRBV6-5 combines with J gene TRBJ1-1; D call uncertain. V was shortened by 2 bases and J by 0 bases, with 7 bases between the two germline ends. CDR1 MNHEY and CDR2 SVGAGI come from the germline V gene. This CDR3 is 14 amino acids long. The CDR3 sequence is CASSYAIMNTEAFF. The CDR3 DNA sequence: TGTGCCAGCAGTTACGCGATTATGAACACTGAAGCTTTCTTT.

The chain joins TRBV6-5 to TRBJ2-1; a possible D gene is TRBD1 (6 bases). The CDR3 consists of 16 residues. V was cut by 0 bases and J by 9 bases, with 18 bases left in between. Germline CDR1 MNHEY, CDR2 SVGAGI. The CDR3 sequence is CASSYSTAGVLGEQFF. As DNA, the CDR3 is TGTGCCAGCAGTTACTCGACGGCAGGGGTTTTAGGTGAGCAGTTCTTC.

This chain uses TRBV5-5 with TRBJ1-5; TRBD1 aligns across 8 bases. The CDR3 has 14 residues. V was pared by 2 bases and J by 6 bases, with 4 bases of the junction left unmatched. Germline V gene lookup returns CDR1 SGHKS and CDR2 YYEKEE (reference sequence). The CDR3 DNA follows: TGTGCCAGCAGCTTTTCAGGGGGCCTTCAGCCCCAGCATTTT. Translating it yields CASSFSGGLQPQHF.

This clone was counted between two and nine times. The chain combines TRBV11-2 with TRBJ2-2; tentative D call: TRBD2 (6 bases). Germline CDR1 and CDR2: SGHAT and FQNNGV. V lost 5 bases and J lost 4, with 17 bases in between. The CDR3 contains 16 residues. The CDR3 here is CASSLLRGRRTGELFF. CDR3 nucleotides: TGTGCCAGCAGCCTATTACGGGGGAGACGCACCGGGGAGCTGTTTTTT.